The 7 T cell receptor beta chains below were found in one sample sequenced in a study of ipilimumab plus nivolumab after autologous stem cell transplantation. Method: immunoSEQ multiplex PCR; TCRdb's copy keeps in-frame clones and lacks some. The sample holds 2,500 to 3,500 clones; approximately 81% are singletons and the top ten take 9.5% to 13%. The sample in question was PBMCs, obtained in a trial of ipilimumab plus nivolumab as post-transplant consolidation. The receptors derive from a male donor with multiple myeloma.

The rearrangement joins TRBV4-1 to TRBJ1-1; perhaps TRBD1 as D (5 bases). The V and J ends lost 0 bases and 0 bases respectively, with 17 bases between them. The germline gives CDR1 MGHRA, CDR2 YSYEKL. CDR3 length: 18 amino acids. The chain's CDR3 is CASSQDPPGLVMNTEAFF. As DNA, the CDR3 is TGCGCCAGCAGCCAAGATCCCCCGGGACTGGTCATGAACACTGAAGCTTTCTTT.

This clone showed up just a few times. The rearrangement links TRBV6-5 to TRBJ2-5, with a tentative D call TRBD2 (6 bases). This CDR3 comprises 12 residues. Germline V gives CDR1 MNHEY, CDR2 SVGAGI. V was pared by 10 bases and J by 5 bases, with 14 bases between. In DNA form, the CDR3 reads TGTGCCACCTCTCTGGGGAGGGAGACCCAGTACTTC. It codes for CATSLGRETQYF.

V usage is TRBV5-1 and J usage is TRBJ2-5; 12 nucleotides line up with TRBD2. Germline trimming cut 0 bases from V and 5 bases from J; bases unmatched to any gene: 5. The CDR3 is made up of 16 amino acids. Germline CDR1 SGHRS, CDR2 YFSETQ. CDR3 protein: CASSLEASGGAETQYF. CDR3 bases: TGCGCCAGCAGCTTGGAGGCTAGCGGGGGGGCCGAGACCCAGTACTTC.

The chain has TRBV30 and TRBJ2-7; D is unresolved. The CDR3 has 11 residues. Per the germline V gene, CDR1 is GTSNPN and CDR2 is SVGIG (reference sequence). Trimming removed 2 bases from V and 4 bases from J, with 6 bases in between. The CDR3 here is CAWSRNYEQYF. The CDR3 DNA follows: TGTGCCTGGAGTAGGAATTACGAGCAGTACTTC.

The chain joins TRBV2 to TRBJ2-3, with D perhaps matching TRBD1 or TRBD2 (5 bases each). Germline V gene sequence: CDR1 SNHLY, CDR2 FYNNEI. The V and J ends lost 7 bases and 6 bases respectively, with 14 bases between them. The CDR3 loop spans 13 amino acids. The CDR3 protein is CASNRGLEDTQYF. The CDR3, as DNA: TGTGCCAGCAACCGGGGCCTGGAGGATACGCAGTATTTT.

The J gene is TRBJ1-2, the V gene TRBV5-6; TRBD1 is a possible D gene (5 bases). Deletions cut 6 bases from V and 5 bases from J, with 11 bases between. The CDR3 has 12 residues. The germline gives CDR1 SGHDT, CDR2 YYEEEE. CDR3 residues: CASTAGSYGYTF. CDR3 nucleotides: TGTGCCAGCACTGCAGGGTCATATGGCTACACCTTC.

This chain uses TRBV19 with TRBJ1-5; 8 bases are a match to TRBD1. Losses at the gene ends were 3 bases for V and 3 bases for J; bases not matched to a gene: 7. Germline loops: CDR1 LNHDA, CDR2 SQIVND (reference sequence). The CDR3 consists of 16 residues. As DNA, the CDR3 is TGTGCCAGTAGTATCTCCCCAGGGGGCTTCAATCAGCCCCAGCATTTT. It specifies CASSISPGGFNQPQHF.